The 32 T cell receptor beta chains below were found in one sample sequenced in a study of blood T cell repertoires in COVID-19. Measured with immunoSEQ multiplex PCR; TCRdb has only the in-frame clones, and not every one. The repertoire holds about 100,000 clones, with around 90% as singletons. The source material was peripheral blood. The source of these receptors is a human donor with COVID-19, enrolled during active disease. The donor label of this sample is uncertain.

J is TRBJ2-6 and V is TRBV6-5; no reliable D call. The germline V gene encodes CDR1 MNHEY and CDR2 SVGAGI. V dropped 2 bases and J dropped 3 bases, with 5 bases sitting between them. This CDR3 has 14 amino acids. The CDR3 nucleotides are TGTGCCAGCAGTTACGTCCTTGGGGCCAACGTCCTGACTTTC. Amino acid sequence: CASSYVLGANVLTF.

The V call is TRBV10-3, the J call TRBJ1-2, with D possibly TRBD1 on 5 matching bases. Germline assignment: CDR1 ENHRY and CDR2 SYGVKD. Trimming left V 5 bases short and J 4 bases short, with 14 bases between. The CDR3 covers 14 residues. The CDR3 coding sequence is TGTGCCATCAGTCAAGGGCTCGGGGGCTATGGCTACACCTTC. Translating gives CAISQGLGGYGYTF.

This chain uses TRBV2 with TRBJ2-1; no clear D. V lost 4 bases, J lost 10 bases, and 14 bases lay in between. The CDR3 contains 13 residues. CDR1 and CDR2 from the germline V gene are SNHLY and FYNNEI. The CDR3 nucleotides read TGTGCCAGCAGTGGAACGGGTTTCGGGGAGCAGTTCTTC. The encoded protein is CASSGTGFGEQFF.

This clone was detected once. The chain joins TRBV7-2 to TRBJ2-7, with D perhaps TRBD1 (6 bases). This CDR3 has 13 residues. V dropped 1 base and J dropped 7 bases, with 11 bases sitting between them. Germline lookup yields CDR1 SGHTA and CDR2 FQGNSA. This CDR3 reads CASSLDRAGEQYF. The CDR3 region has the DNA TGTGCCAGCAGCTTAGACAGGGCAGGTGAGCAGTACTTC.

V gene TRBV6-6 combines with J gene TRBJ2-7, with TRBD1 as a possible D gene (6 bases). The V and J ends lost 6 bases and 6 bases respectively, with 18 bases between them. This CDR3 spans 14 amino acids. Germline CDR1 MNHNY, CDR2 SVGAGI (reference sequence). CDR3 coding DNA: TGTGCCAGCAGCCCACCGAGACAGGTGGGCGAGCAGTACTTC. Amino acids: CASSPPRQVGEQYF.

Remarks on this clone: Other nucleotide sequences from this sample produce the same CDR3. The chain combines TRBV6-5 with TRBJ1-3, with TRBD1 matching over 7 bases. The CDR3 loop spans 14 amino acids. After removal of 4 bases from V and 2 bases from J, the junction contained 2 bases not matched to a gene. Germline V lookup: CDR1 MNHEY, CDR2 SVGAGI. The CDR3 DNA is TGTGCCAGCAGTTCCGGACAGGCTGGAAACACCATATATTTT. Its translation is CASSSGQAGNTIYF.

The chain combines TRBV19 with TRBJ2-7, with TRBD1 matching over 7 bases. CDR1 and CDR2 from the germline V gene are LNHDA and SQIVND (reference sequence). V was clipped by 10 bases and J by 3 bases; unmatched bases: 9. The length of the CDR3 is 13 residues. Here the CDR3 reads CATSGTAHYEQYF. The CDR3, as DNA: TGTGCCACCTCCGGGACAGCTCACTACGAGCAGTACTTC.

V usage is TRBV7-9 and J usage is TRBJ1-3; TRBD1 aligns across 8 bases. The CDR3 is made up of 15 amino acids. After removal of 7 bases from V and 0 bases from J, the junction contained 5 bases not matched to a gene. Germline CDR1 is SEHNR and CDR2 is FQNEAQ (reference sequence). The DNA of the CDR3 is TGTGCCAGCAACCCAGGGGGCGGCTCTGGAAACACCATATATTTT. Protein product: CASNPGGGSGNTIYF. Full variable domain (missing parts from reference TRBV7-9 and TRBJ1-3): DTGVSQNPRHKITKRGQNVTFRCDPISEHNRLYWYRQTLGQGPEFLTYFQNEAQLEKSRLLSDRFSAERPKGSFSTLEIQRTEQGDSAMYLCASNPGGGSGNTIYFGEGSWLTVV.

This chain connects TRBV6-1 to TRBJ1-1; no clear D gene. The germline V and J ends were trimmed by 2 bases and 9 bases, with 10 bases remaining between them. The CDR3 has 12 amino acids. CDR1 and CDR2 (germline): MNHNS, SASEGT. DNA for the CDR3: TGTGCCAGCAGTGAAACAGTCACCAAAGCTTTCTTT. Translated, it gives CASSETVTKAFF.

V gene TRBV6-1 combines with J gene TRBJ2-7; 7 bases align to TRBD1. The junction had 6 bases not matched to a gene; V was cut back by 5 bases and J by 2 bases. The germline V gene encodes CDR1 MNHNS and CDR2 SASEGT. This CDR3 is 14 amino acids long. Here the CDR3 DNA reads TGTGCCAGCAGTTGGGACAGAATTACCTACGAGCAGTACTTC. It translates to CASSWDRITYEQYF.

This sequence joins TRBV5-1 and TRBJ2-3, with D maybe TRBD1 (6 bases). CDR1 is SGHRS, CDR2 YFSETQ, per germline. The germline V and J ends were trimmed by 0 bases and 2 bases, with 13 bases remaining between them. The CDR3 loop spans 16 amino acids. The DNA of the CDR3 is TGCGCCAGCAGCTTGGCTTGGGACACATACACAGATACGCAGTATTTT. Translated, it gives CASSLAWDTYTDTQYF.

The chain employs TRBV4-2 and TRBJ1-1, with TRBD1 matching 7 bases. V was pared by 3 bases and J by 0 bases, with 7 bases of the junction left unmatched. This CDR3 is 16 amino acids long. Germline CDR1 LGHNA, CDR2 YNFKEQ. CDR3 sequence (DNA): TGTGCCAGCAGCCAGCTACAGGGGTTGCTGAACACTGAAGCTTTCTTT. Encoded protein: CASSQLQGLLNTEAFF.

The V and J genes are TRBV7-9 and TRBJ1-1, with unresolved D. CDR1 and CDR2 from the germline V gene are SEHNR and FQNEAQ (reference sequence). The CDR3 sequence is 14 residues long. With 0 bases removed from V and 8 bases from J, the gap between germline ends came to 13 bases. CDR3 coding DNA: TGTGCCAGCAGCTTAGCGGTCAGTAAATTAGAAGCTTTCTTT. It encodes CASSLAVSKLEAFF.

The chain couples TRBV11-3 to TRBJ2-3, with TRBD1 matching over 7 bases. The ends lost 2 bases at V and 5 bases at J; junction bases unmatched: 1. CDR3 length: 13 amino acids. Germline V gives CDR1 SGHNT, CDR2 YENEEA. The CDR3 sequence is CASSLTGEDTQYF. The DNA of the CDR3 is TGTGCCAGCAGCTTAACAGGGGAAGATACGCAGTATTTT.

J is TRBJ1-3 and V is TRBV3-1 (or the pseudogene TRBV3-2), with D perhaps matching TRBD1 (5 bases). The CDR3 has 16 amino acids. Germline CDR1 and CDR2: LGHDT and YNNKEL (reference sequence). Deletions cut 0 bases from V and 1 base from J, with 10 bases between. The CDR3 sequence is CASSQDQGSSGNTIYF. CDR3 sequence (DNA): TGTGCCAGCAGCCAAGATCAGGGATCTTCTGGAAACACCATATATTTT.

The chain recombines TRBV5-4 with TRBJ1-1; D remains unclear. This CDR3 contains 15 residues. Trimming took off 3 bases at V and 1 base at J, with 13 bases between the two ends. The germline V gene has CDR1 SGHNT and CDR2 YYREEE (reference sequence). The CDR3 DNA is TGTGCCAGCAGCTGGGGTACAGAGGGGAACACTGAAGCTTTCTTT. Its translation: CASSWGTEGNTEAFF.

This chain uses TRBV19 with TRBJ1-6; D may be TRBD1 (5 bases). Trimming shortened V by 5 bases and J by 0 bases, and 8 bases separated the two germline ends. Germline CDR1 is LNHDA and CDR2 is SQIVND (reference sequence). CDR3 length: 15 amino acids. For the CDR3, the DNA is TGTGCCAGTAGTCGACAGAGCTCCTATAATTCACCCCTCCACTTT. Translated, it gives CASSRQSSYNSPLHF.

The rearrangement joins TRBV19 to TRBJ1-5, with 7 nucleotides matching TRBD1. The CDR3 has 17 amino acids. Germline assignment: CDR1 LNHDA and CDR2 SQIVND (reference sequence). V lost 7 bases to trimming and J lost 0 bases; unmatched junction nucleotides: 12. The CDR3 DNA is TGTGCCAGTACCACCGGGACAGCTGATAATAGCAATCAGCCCCAGCATTTT. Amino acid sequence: CASTTGTADNSNQPQHF.

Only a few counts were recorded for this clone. CDR3 sequence: CASSLGAHDAFF. The CDR3 DNA is TGTGCCAGCAGCTTAGGGGCCCACGATGCTTTCTTT. The chain uses TRBV7-9 and TRBJ1-1; D call uncertain. The CDR3 loop spans 12 amino acids. The V end was cut by 1 base, the J end by 11 bases, with 11 bases between. Germline CDR1 reads SEHNR; CDR2 reads FQNEAQ (reference sequence).

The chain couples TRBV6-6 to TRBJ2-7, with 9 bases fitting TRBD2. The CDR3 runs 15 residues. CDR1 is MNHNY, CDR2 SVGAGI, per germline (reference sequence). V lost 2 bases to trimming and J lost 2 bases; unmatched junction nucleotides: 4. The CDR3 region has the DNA TGTGCCAGCAGTTACGGCCTAGCGGGAACCTACGAGCAGTACTTC. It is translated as CASSYGLAGTYEQYF.

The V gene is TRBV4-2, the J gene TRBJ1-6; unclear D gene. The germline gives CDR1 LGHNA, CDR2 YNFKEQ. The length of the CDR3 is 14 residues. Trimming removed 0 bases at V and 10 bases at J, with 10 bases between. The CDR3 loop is CASSQERSSSPLHF. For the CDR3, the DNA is TGTGCCAGCAGCCAAGAAAGGAGTTCCTCACCCCTCCACTTT.

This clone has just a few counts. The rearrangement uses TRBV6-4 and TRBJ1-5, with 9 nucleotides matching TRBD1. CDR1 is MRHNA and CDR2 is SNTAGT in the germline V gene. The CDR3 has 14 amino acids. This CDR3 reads CAPQDRGYNQPQHF. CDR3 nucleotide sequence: TGTGCACCCCAGGACAGGGGTTACAATCAGCCCCAGCATTTT.

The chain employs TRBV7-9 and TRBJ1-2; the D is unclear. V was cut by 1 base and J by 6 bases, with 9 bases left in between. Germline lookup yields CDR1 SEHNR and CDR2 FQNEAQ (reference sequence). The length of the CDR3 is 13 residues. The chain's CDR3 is CASSLDPSHGYTF. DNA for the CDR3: TGTGCCAGCAGCTTAGACCCAAGCCATGGCTACACCTTC.

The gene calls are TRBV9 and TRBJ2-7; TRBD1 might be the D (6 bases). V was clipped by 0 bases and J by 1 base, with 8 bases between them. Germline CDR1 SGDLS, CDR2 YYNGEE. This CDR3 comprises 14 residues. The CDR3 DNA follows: TGTGCCAGCAGCGTAGAAGGACAGTCCTACGAGCAGTACTTC. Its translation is CASSVEGQSYEQYF.

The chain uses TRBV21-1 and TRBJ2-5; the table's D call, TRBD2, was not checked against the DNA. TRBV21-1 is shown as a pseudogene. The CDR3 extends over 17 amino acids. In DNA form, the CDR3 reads TGTGCCAGCAGCAAGGGACTAGCGGGGGGTCCCCAAGAGACCCAGTACTTC. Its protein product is CASSKGLAGGPQETQYF.

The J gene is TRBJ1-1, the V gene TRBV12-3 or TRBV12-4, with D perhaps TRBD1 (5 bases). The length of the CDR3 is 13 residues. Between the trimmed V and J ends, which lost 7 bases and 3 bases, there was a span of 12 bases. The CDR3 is CASTFPGYTEAFF. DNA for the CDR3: TGTGCCAGCACTTTCCCAGGGTACACTGAAGCTTTCTTT.

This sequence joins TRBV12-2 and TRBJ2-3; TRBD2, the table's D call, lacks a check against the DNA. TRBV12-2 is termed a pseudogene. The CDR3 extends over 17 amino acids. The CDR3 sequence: CASPRPLAGGVPDTQYF. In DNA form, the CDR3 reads TGTGCAAGTCCCCGACCCTTAGCGGGAGGGGTGCCAGATACGCAGTATTTT.

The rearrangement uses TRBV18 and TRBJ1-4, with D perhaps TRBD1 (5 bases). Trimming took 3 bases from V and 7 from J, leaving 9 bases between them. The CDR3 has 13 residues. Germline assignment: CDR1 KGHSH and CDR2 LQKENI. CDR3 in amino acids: CASSPQGGEKLFF. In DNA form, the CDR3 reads TGTGCCAGCTCACCGCAGGGAGGTGAAAAACTGTTTTTT.

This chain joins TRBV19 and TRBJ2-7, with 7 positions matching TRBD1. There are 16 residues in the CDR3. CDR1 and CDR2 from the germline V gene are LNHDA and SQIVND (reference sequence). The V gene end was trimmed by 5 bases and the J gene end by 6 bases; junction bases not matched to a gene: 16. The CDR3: CASSPRQGSFGGEQYF. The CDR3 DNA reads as TGTGCCAGTAGTCCACGACAGGGTTCATTTGGCGGCGAGCAGTACTTC.

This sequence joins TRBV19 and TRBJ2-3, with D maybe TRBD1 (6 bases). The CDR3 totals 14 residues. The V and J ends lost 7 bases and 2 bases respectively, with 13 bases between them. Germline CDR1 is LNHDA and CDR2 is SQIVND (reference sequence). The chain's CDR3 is CASTMTGHTDTQYF. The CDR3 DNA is TGTGCCAGTACCATGACGGGACACACAGATACGCAGTATTTT.

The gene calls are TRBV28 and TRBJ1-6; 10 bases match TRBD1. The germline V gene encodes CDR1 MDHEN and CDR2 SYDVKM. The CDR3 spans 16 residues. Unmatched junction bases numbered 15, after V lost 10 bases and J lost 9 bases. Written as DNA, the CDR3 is TGTGCCAAAACCCACGACAGGGGGCCGGGGGGTTCACCCCTCCACTTT. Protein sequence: CAKTHDRGPGGSPLHF.

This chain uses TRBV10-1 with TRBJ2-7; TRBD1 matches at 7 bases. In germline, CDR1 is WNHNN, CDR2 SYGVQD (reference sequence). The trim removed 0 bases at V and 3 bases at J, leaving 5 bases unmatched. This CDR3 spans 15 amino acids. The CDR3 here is CASSESDWDSYEQYF. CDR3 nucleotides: TGCGCCAGCAGTGAGTCCGACTGGGACAGCTACGAGCAGTACTTC.